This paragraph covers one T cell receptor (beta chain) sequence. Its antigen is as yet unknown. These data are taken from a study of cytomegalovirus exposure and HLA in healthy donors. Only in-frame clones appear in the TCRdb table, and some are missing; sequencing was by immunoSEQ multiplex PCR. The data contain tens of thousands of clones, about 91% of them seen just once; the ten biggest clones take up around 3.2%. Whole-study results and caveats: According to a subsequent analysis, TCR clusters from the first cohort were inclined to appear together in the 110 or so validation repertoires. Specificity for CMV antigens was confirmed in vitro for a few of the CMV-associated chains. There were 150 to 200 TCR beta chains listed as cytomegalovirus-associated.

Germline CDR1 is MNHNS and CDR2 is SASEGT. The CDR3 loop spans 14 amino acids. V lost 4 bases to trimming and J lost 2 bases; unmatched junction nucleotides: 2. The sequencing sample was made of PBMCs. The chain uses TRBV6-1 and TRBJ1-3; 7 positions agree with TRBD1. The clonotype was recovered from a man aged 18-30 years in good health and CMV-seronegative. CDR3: CASSVDRAGNTIYF. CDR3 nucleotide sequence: TGTGCCAGCAGTGTTGACAGGGCTGGAAACACCATATATTTT.